This passage covers 10 T cell receptor beta chains from one sample sequenced in a study of shared clonotypes between healthy human individuals. Sequencing was performed with immunoSEQ multiplex PCR; in TCRdb, only in-frame clones are kept and a portion is missing. The table shows approximately 2.3 million clones, with 80% to 95% occurring only once. The sequenced material came from naive CD4+ T cells from PBMCs. Subset reported: CD45RA+ positively selected. Every receptor here comes from a young man in good health. Some clones in this sample may be carry-over from other donors' samples.

The chain recombines TRBV7-2 with TRBJ1-3; unclear D gene. V lost 3 bases and J lost 0, with 9 bases in between. Germline CDR1 and CDR2: SGHTA and FQGNSA. The length of the CDR3 is 15 residues. The CDR3 is CASSFDQNSGNTIYF. The CDR3 DNA is TGTGCCAGCAGCTTTGACCAGAACTCTGGAAACACCATATATTTT.

This rearrangement joins TRBV5-1 to TRBJ2-7; no clear D. Germline values: CDR1 SGHRS, CDR2 YFSETQ. Trimming left V 4 bases short and J 2 bases short, with 19 bases between. CDR3 length equals 16 residues. The CDR3 spells CASSLVWQELTYEQYF. The CDR3 bases are TGCGCCAGCAGCCTCGTATGGCAGGAATTGACCTACGAGCAGTACTTC.

The V gene is TRBV29-1, the J gene TRBJ2-1; D unresolved. The CDR3 totals 13 residues. Per the germline V gene, CDR1 is SQVTM and CDR2 is ANQGSEA. V lost 7 bases, J lost 8 bases, and 18 bases lay in between. Here the CDR3 DNA reads TGCAGCGCGAGACGGGCTTCCCCCGATGAGCAGTTCTTC. Translating it yields CSARRASPDEQFF.

The chain couples TRBV28 to TRBJ1-1; no definite D call. Germline lookup yields CDR1 MDHEN and CDR2 SYDVKM. The CDR3 consists of 15 residues. The V and J ends lost 4 bases and 0 bases respectively, with 12 bases between them. This CDR3 reads CASSSPVRLNTEAFF. Written as DNA, the CDR3 is TGTGCCAGCAGTTCCCCGGTCCGCTTGAACACTGAAGCTTTCTTT.

This clone has just one count. The chain is built from TRBV18 and TRBJ2-1, with 10 bases that match TRBD2. The V gene end was trimmed by 2 bases and the J gene end by 16 bases; junction bases not matched to a gene: 11. Germline V gene data show CDR1 as KGHSH and CDR2 as LQKENI. This CDR3 region has 14 residues. This chain's CDR3 is CASSPSSGRAVRFF. Written as DNA, the CDR3 is TGTGCCAGCTCACCATCGAGCGGGAGGGCCGTGCGATTCTTC.

The rearrangement joins TRBV6-6 to TRBJ2-1; 9 bases map to TRBD2. Germline V gene data show CDR1 as MNHNY and CDR2 as SVGAGI (reference sequence). The CDR3 loop spans 15 amino acids. With 6 bases clipped from V and 7 bases from J, the junction kept 10 bases outside the gene matches. The CDR3 region has the DNA TGTGCCAGCAGAACCGGGACTAGCAGGGAAAATGAGCAGTTCTTC. Amino acid sequence: CASRTGTSRENEQFF.

This clone was seen only a few times. The chain couples TRBV19 to TRBJ2-1; D not resolved. The germline CDR1 and CDR2 sequences are LNHDA and SQIVND (reference sequence). The CDR3 length is 12 residues. V lost 3 bases and J 4 bases, leaving 4 bases between the germline ends. CDR3 sequence (DNA): TGTGCCAGTAGTATGCTGTACAATGAGCAGTTCTTC. It encodes CASSMLYNEQFF.

For this clone: Other nucleotide sequences in the sample specify the same CDR3. CDR3: CASSLGQGGTYEQYF. The CDR3 nucleotides read TGCGCCAGCAGCTTGGGACAGGGAGGAACCTACGAGCAGTACTTC. V usage is TRBV5-1 and J usage is TRBJ2-7, with D perhaps matching TRBD1 (7 bases). Germline V gene lookup returns CDR1 SGHRS and CDR2 YFSETQ. With 0 bases removed from V and 2 bases from J, the gap between germline ends came to 12 bases. This CDR3 is built from 15 residues.

This chain links TRBV19 with TRBJ1-2, with 8 bases that match TRBD1. Per germline, CDR1 LNHDA and CDR2 SQIVND (reference sequence). The length of the CDR3 is 15 residues. Trimming took 5 bases from V and 2 from J; bases not matched to a gene: 7. CDR3 in DNA: TGTGCCAGTAGTCTCGGACAGGGCGTCAACTATGGCTACACCTTC. Residues: CASSLGQGVNYGYTF.

CDR3 loop: CASSFFANEQFF. CDR3 bases: TGTGCCAGCAGCTTCTTTGCGAATGAGCAGTTCTTC. The gene calls are TRBV11-3 and TRBJ2-1; D unresolved. Germline V CDR1 and CDR2: SGHNT, YENEEA. Trimming took off 3 bases at V and 7 bases at J, with 7 bases between the two ends. This CDR3 has 12 amino acids. Together with reference TRBV11-3 and TRBJ2-1, the CDR3 gives the full variable domain: EAGVVQSPRYKIIEKKQPVAFWCNPISGHNTLYWYLQNLGQGPELLIRYENEEAVDDSQLPKDRFSAERLKGVDSTLKIQPAELGDSAVYLCASSFFANEQFFGPGTRLTVL.